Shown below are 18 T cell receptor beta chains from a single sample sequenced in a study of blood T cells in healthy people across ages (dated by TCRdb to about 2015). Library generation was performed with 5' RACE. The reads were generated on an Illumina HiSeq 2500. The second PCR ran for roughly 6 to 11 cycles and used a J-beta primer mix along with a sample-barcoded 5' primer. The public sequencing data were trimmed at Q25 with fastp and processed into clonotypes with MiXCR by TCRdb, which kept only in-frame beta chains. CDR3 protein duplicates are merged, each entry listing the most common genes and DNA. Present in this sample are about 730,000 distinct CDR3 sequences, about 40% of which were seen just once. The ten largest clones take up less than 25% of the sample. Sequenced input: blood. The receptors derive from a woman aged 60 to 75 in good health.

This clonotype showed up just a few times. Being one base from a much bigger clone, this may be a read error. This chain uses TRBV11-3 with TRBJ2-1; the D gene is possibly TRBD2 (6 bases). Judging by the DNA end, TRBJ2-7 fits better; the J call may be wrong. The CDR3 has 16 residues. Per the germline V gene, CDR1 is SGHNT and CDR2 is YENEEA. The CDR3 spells CASSLAGTLSYNEQYF. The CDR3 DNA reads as TGTGCCAGCAGCTTAGCCGGGACTCTCTCCTACAATGAGCAGTACTTC.

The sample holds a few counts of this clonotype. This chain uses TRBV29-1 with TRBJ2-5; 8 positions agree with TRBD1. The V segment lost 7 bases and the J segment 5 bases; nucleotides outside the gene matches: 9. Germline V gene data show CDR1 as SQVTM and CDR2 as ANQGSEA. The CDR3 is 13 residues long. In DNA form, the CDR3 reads TGCAGCGACGCTACCAGGGGGCCTGAGACCCAGTACTTC. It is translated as CSDATRGPETQYF.

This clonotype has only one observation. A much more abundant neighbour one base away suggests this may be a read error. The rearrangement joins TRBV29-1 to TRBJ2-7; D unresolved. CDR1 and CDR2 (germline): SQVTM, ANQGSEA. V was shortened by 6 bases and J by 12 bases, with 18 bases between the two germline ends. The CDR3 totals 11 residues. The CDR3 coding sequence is TGCAGCGTCGAGGACGGCGCCGGGTGGTACTTC. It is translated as CSVEDGAGWYF.

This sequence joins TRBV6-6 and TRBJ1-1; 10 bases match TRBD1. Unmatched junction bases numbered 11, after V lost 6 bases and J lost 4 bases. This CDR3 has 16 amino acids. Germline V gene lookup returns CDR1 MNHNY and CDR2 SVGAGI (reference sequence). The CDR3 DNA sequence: TGTGCCAGCAGCAAGACAGGGGGCGACTTAGGCACTGAAGCTTTCTTT. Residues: CASSKTGGDLGTEAFF.

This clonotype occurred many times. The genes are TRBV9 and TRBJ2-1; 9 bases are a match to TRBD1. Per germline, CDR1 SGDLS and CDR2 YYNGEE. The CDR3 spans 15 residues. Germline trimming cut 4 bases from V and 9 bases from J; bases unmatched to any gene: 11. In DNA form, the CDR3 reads TGTGCCAGCAGCCCTACCCGGACAGGGGAGGGTGAGCAGTTCTTC. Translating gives CASSPTRTGEGEQFF. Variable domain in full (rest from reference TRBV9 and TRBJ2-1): DSGVTQTPKHLITATGQRVTLRCSPRSGDLSVYWYQQSLDQGLQFLIQYYNGEERAKGNILERFSAQQFPDLHSELNLSSLELGDSALYFCASSPTRTGEGEQFFGPGTRLTVL.

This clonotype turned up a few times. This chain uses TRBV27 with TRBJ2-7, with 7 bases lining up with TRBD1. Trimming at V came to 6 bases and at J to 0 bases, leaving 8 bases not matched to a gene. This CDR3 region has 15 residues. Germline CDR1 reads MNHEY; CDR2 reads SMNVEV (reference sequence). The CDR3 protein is CASRVSGTVSYEQYF. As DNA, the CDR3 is TGTGCCAGCAGAGTTTCGGGGACAGTCTCCTACGAGCAGTACTTC.

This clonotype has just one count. The CDR3 sequence is CASSLSGYTQYF. CDR3 nucleotide sequence: TGTGCCAGCAGTTTAAGTGGATATACGCAGTATTTT. This chain links TRBV12-3 or TRBV12-4 with TRBJ2-3; D call uncertain. This CDR3 has 12 amino acids. V was clipped by 2 bases and J by 7 bases, with 7 bases between them.

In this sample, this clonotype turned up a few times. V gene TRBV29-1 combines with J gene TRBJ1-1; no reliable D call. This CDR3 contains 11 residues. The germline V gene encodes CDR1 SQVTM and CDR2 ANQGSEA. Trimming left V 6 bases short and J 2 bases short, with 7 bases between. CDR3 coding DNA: TGCAGCGTCTGGGTAAACACTGAAGCTTTCTTT. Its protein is CSVWVNTEAFF.

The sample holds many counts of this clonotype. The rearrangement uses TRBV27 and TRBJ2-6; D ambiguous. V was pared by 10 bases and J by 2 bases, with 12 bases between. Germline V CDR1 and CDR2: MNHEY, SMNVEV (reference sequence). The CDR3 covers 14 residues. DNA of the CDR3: TGTGCCACCGCCACTGATACTGGGGCCAACGTCCTGACTTTC. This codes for CATATDTGANVLTF.

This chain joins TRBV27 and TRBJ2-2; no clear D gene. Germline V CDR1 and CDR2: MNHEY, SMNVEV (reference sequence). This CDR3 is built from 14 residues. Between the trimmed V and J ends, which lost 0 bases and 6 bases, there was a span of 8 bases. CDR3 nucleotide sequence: TGTGCCAGCAGTTTATCTTGGGAAGCCGGGGAGCTGTTTTTT. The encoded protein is CASSLSWEAGELFF.

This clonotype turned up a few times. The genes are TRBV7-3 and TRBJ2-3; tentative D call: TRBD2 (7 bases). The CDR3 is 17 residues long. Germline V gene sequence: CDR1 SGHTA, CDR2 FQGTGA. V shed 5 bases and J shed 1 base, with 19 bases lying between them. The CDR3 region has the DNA TGTGCCAGCAGCCGAGGACGTCAAGGGGGGGGCACAGATACGCAGTATTTT. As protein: CASSRGRQGGGTDTQYF.

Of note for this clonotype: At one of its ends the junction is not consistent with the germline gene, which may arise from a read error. The CDR3 sequence is CASSLASGRVGETRYF. CDR3 bases: TGTGCCAGCAGCTTAGCTAGCGGGAGAGTCGGGGAGACCCGGTACTTC. The V call is TRBV7-2, the J call TRBJ2-5; 9 bases are shared with TRBD2. CDR1 and CDR2 from the germline V gene are SGHTA and FQGNSA. The CDR3 length is 16 residues.

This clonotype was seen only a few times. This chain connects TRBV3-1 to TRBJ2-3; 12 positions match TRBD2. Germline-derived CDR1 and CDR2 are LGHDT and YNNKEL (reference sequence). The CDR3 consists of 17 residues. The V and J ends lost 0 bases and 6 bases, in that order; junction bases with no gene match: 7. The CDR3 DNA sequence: TGTGCCAGCAGCCAAGATGGGTCTAGCGGGGGGGCCGATACGCAGTATTTT. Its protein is CASSQDGSSGGADTQYF.

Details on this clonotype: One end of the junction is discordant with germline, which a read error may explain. The CDR3 reads CASQNRGTGDLFF. The DNA of the CDR3 is TGTGCCAGCCAAAACAGGGGCACCGGGGATCTGTTTTTT. The rearrangement joins TRBV7-6 to TRBJ2-2, with 7 positions matching TRBD1. This CDR3 is 13 amino acids long. Looked up from germline, CDR1 is SGHVS and CDR2 is FNYEAQ. Full variable domain (remainder filled in from reference TRBV7-6 and TRBJ2-2): GAGVSQSPRYKVTKRGQDVALRCDPISGHVSLYWYRQALGQGPEFLTYFNYEAQQDKSGLPNDRFSAERPEGSISTLTIQRTEQRDSAMYRCASQNRGTGDLFFGEGSRLTVL.

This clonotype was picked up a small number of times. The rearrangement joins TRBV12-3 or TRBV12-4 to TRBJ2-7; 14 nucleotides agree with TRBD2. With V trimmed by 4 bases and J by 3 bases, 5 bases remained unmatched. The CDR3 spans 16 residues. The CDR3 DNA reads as TGTGCCAGCAGTTCCGGGACTAGCGGGAGTCTCTACGAGCAGTACTTC. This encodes CASSSGTSGSLYEQYF.

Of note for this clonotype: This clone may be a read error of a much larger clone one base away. The DNA of the CDR3 is TGTGCCGGCAGTTACGGGGGCGAAGGGACCGAGCAGTACTTC. Amino acids: CAGSYGGEGTEQYF. The V gene is TRBV6-2 or TRBV6-3, the J gene TRBJ2-4; D is perhaps TRBD1 or TRBD2 (6 bases each). The DNA end favors TRBJ2-7, so the J call may be wrong. The CDR3 is 14 amino acids. Germline V gene lookup returns CDR1 MNHEY and CDR2 SVGEGT.

The CDR3 protein is CASSLPPGRREQFF. The CDR3 DNA sequence: TGTGCCAGCAGTTTACCCCCGGGACGGCGGGAGCAGTTCTTC. J is TRBJ2-1 and V is TRBV28, with D perhaps given as TRBD1 or TRBD2 (5 bases each). V lost 2 bases to trimming and J lost 10 bases, with 15 bases between them. This CDR3 is 14 amino acids long. Germline V CDR1 and CDR2: MDHEN, SYDVKM.

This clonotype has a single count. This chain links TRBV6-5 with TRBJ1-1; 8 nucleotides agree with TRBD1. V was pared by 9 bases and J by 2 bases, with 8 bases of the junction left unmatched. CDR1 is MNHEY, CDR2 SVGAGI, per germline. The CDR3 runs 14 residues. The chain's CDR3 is CAREGQADNTEAFF. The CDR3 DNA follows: TGTGCCAGGGAGGGACAGGCGGACAACACTGAAGCTTTCTTT.